The 24 T cell receptor beta chains below all came from one sample that was sequenced in a study of T cell changes during pregnancy in multiple sclerosis. Using immunoSEQ multiplex PCR, the repertoire was profiled, and TCRdb retains in-frame clones only, with some absent. The repertoire holds fewer than 45,000 clones, roughly 87% seen once, with more than 0.5% in the top ten. The sequencing used CD4+ T cells from peripheral blood mononuclear cells, collected in the first trimester of pregnancy. These TCRs come from a female donor with multiple sclerosis, enrolled in a pregnancy study.

The chain couples TRBV6-5 to TRBJ1-1; weak D call: TRBD1 (6 bases). CDR1 is MNHEY and CDR2 is SVGAGI in the germline V gene. Trimming removed 2 bases from V and 7 bases from J, with 17 bases in between. CDR3 size: 15 residues. CDR3 protein: CASSYRPSRQVEAFF. The DNA for the CDR3 is TGTGCCAGCAGTTACCGACCCTCAAGACAGGTTGAAGCTTTCTTT.

This chain joins TRBV10-3 and TRBJ1-5; 8 bases align to TRBD1. Losses at the gene ends were 6 bases for V and 4 bases for J; bases not matched to a gene: 14. Germline values: CDR1 ENHRY, CDR2 SYGVKD. CDR3 size: 17 residues. The CDR3 protein is CAISSEIGQGRNQPQHF. CDR3 DNA: TGTGCCATCAGCTCAGAGATCGGACAGGGTCGGAATCAGCCCCAGCATTTT.

The V call is TRBV2, the J call TRBJ2-5; 8 bases match TRBD1. Germline V gene data show CDR1 as SNHLY and CDR2 as FYNNEI. The CDR3 is made up of 13 amino acids. The junction had 4 bases not matched to a gene; V was cut back by 5 bases and J by 5 bases. CDR3: CASSTGGLETQYF. CDR3 DNA sequence: TGTGCCAGCAGTACAGGGGGATTGGAGACCCAGTACTTC.

CDR3 in amino acids: CASSPPYGYGYTF. CDR3 coding DNA: TGTGCCAGTAGTCCACCGTACGGTTATGGCTACACCTTC. The chain is built from TRBV19 and TRBJ1-2, with D hard to call. The CDR3 runs to 13 residues. Deletions cut 5 bases from V and 5 bases from J, with 12 bases between. CDR1 is LNHDA, CDR2 SQIVND, per germline (reference sequence).

This rearrangement joins TRBV5-4 to TRBJ2-3; 7 bases align to TRBD1. The trim removed 9 bases at V and 1 base at J, leaving 11 bases unmatched. This CDR3 has 15 amino acids. In germline, CDR1 is SGHNT, CDR2 YYREEE (reference sequence). In nucleotides, the CDR3 is TGTGCCACCGAGAGGGGGCGGACGGGCACAGATACGCAGTATTTT. This codes for CATERGRTGTDTQYF. Based on the CDR3 plus reference TRBV5-4 and TRBJ2-3, the full variable domain is ETGVTQSPTHLIKTRGQQVTLRCSSQSGHNTVSWYQQALGQGPQFIFQYYREEENGRGNFPPRFSGLQFPNYSSELNVNALELDDSALYLCATERGRTGTDTQYFGPGTRLTVL.

This chain joins TRBV5-6 and TRBJ1-2; a weak D match, TRBD1 (6 bases). V lost 0 bases to trimming and J lost 5 bases, with 11 bases between them. Germline lookup yields CDR1 SGHDT and CDR2 YYEEEE. This CDR3 comprises 14 residues. CDR3 nucleotides: TGTGCCAGCAGCTTGGTGGGGGCGAGGTATGGCTACACCTTC. This translates into CASSLVGARYGYTF.

The CDR3 here is CASSYTGANYGYTF. The CDR3 nucleotides are TGTGCCAGCAGCTATACAGGGGCTAACTATGGCTACACCTTC. The rearrangement joins TRBV7-9 to TRBJ1-2; 7 nucleotides line up with TRBD1. The CDR3 runs 14 residues. V dropped 4 bases and J dropped 0; count of bases not matched to a gene: 2. CDR1 is SEHNR, CDR2 FQNEAQ, per germline (reference sequence).

This sequence joins TRBV6-1 and TRBJ2-6; D remains unclear. CDR3 length: 15 amino acids. Germline CDR1 MNHNS, CDR2 SASEGT. V was shortened by 6 bases and J by 2 bases, with 11 bases between the two germline ends. The CDR3 sequence: CASSAHTAGANVLTF. CDR3 coding DNA: TGTGCCAGCAGCGCCCACACCGCTGGGGCCAACGTCCTGACTTTC.

The rearrangement links TRBV4-3 to TRBJ1-2; D is uncertain. The V gene lost 1 base and the J gene lost 6 bases, with 12 bases spanning the gap. The CDR3 loop spans 14 amino acids. CDR1 is LGHNA, CDR2 YSLEER, per germline. CDR3 region: CASSQGSTGNGYTF. The CDR3 DNA is TGCGCCAGCAGCCAAGGGTCGACGGGGAATGGCTACACCTTC.

This clone was counted only a few times. This rearrangement joins TRBV18 to TRBJ2-5; the D gene is possibly TRBD1 (5 bases). Per the germline V gene, CDR1 is KGHSH and CDR2 is LQKENI. V lost 4 bases and J lost 1, with 10 bases in between. The CDR3 is 14 residues long. The CDR3 nucleotides are TGTGCCAGCTCACAGACAGTCTCCCAAGAGACCCAGTACTTC. It yields the protein CASSQTVSQETQYF.

This chain joins TRBV13 and TRBJ1-1; D remains unclear. The CDR3 runs to 15 residues. From germline, CDR1 is PRHDT and CDR2 FYEKMQ (reference sequence). Trimming cost V 5 bases and J 5 bases, with 18 bases left between them. The CDR3 nucleotides are TGTGCCAGCAGCCGAGGCACCCTGCGGGAAACTGAAGCTTTCTTT. This translates into CASSRGTLRETEAFF.

J is TRBJ2-3 and V is TRBV5-1; TRBD2 agrees at 14 bases. CDR1 SGHRS and CDR2 YFSETQ come from the germline V gene. V trimming: 4 bases; J trimming: 1 base; junction bases outside the gene matches: 8. CDR3 length: 18 amino acids. CDR3 in DNA: TGCGCCAGCAGCCCAGGACTAGCGGGGGGTGGGCGCACAGATACGCAGTATTTT. Its translation is CASSPGLAGGGRTDTQYF.

The chain uses TRBV7-2 and TRBJ2-7, with D hard to call. Per the germline V gene, CDR1 is SGHTA and CDR2 is FQGNSA. The CDR3 contains 14 residues. The germline V and J ends were trimmed by 1 base and 4 bases, with 11 bases remaining between them. The CDR3 DNA follows: TGTGCCAGCAGCTTAGGCGGCCGATTTTACGAGCAGTACTTC. This codes for CASSLGGRFYEQYF.

The chain combines TRBV7-8 with TRBJ2-3; no reliable D call. This CDR3 spans 13 amino acids. V was cut by 5 bases and J by 2 bases, with 8 bases left in between. In germline, CDR1 is SGHVS, CDR2 FQNEAQ. The CDR3 sequence: CASSPSTTDTQYF. CDR3 DNA: TGTGCCAGCAGCCCTAGTACCACAGATACGCAGTATTTT. Full variable domain (remainder filled in from reference TRBV7-8 and TRBJ2-3): GAGVSQSPRYKVAKRGQDVALRCDPISGHVSLFWYQQALGQGPEFLTYFQNEAQLDKSGLPSDRFFAERPEGSVSTLKIQRTQQEDSAVYLCASSPSTTDTQYFGPGTRLTVL.

This sequence joins TRBV7-8 and TRBJ1-4; D is unclear. Trimming took 5 bases from V and 0 from J, leaving 13 bases between them. Germline lookup yields CDR1 SGHVS and CDR2 FQNEAQ. The CDR3 spans 16 residues. The CDR3 sequence: CASSDDKAATNEKLFF. The CDR3 DNA is TGTGCCAGCAGCGACGACAAGGCTGCAACTAATGAAAAACTGTTTTTT.

This clone has only one observation. The V and J genes are TRBV6-1 and TRBJ2-3; perhaps TRBD1 as D (7 bases). Trimming cost V 8 bases and J 2 bases, with 11 bases left between them. The CDR3 length is 13 residues. Germline CDR1 MNHNS, CDR2 SASEGT. The CDR3 protein is CASAGTDTDTQYF. As DNA, the CDR3 is TGTGCCAGCGCGGGGACAGACACAGATACGCAGTATTTT.

This clone was recorded a few times. The rearrangement links TRBV5-4 to TRBJ2-1; 8 bases are a match to TRBD2. The germline V gene encodes CDR1 SGHNT and CDR2 YYREEE (reference sequence). The trim removed 3 bases at V and 4 bases at J, leaving 6 bases unmatched. The CDR3 contains 15 residues. This CDR3 reads CASSWDSGKYNEQFF. The CDR3 DNA follows: TGTGCCAGCAGCTGGGATAGCGGGAAGTACAATGAGCAGTTCTTC.

The chain recombines TRBV2 with TRBJ2-3, with D possibly being TRBD2 (7 bases). This CDR3 has 13 amino acids. Trimming pared 11 bases from V and 2 bases from J, leaving 14 bases between. Germline loops: CDR1 SNHLY, CDR2 FYNNEI. The DNA for the CDR3 is TGTGCCCTAGGGGGGGGAACCACAGATACGCAGTATTTT. Its protein is CALGGGTTDTQYF.

This clone was counted a single time. The chain couples TRBV10-1 to TRBJ2-4; 7 nucleotides agree with TRBD1. In germline, CDR1 is WNHNN, CDR2 SYGVQD (reference sequence). This CDR3 region has 15 residues. Trimming removed 3 bases from V and 4 bases from J; junction bases left unmatched: 6. The CDR3 nucleotides read TGCGCCAGCAGTGACCCTCAGGACAGGAAAAACATTCAGTACTTC. Its translation is CASSDPQDRKNIQYF.

The genes are TRBV9 and TRBJ1-1; possible D gene TRBD1, 5 bases. The CDR3 is 13 residues long. The germline V and J ends were trimmed by 0 bases and 11 bases, with 14 bases remaining between them. Germline values: CDR1 SGDLS, CDR2 YYNGEE. CDR3 DNA sequence: TGTGCCAGCAGCGTAGAAGGGGCAGTCGGCGCTTTCTTT. Encoded protein: CASSVEGAVGAFF.

This sequence joins TRBV7-9 and TRBJ2-7; perhaps TRBD2 as D (7 bases). With 0 bases removed from V and 2 bases from J, the gap between germline ends came to 8 bases. The CDR3 consists of 14 residues. Germline CDR1 and CDR2: SEHNR and FQNEAQ (reference sequence). The CDR3 here is CASSLAGGAYEQYF. Here the CDR3 DNA reads TGTGCCAGCAGCTTAGCAGGGGGGGCCTACGAGCAGTACTTC.

The chain couples TRBV7-7 to TRBJ1-3; 8 bases align to TRBD1. The V gene's germline CDR1 is SSHAT and CDR2 FNYEAQ (reference sequence). The CDR3 is made up of 14 amino acids. The V and J ends lost 5 bases and 6 bases, in that order; junction bases with no gene match: 6. CDR3 DNA: TGTGCCAGCAGCCCGGGACAGGTTCCAAACACCATATATTTT. Its translation is CASSPGQVPNTIYF.

The chain combines TRBV10-3 with TRBJ2-1; 7 bases fit TRBD2. Looked up from germline, CDR1 is ENHRY and CDR2 is SYGVKD. With 2 bases clipped from V and 0 bases from J, the junction kept 7 bases outside the gene matches. The CDR3 is 17 residues long. The chain's CDR3 is CAISEDRGGSSYNEQFF. CDR3 coding DNA: TGTGCCATCAGTGAGGACCGTGGCGGGAGCTCCTACAATGAGCAGTTCTTC.

This chain connects TRBV10-3 to TRBJ2-3; the match to TRBD2 covers 12 bases. Per germline, CDR1 ENHRY and CDR2 SYGVKD. The CDR3 contains 17 residues. V lost 0 bases, J lost 8 bases, and 9 bases stayed unmatched. The CDR3 region is CAISESPLAGGLGTQYF. For the CDR3, the DNA is TGTGCCATCAGTGAGTCCCCGCTAGCGGGAGGGCTTGGTACGCAGTATTTT.